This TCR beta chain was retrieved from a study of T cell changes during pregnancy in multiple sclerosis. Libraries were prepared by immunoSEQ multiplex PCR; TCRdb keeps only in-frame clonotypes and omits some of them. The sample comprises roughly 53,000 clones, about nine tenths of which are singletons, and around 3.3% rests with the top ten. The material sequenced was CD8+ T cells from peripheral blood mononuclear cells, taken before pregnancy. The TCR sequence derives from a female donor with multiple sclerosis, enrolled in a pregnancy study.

The CDR3 is CATRGGADTQYF. DNA for the CDR3: TGCGCCACCCGGGGGGGCGCAGATACGCAGTATTTT. This sequence joins TRBV5-1 and TRBJ2-3, with 8 bases aligning to TRBD2. V was clipped by 9 bases and J by 4 bases; unmatched bases: 4. The CDR3 spans 12 residues. Looked up from germline, CDR1 is SGHRS and CDR2 is YFSETQ.